This T cell receptor (beta chain) was retrieved from a study of blood T cells in healthy people across ages. The table lists this clonotype with a few counts. Its matching antigen is unknown. The CDR3 has 12 residues. Germline V gene sequence: CDR1 PRHDT, CDR2 FYEKMQ (reference sequence). V dropped 5 bases and J dropped 7 bases, with 11 bases sitting between them. A J-beta primer mix and a sample-barcoded 5' primer were used in a second PCR of roughly 6 to 12 cycles. One entry per CDR3 protein, called by TCRdb with MiXCR from the 5' RACE reads. The sample holds more than 1,000,000 distinct CDR3 sequences, roughly 24% seen once. Overall study results and limits: TCR beta diversity was tightly associated with the proportion of naive T cells. The study lacked donor CMV status, which possibly confounded expanded clonotype changes.

The same data also contributed to another study, on T cells of mothers and their children.

The V gene is TRBV13, the J gene TRBJ1-2; D gene ambiguous. Specimen: blood. This TCR derives from a girl aged 2-10 years in good health. This CDR3 reads CASSPTRGGYTF. The CDR3 DNA follows: TGTGCCAGCAGCCCGACCCGCGGTGGCTACACCTTC.